The sequence of this T cell receptor (beta chain) was determined in a study of T cell changes during pregnancy in multiple sclerosis (dated by TCRdb to the late 2010s). Broadly, across the study: In women with multiple sclerosis, the researchers looked at how the T cell repertoire shifted as pregnancy progressed.

The receptor library was made with the immunoSEQ multiplex PCR assay. As stored in TCRdb, this immuneACCESS dataset retains in-frame rearrangements with V and J assigned. A fraction of the clones does not appear; measured against another copy, unresolved V genes explain less than half of the discrepancy, and the remainder lacks a known reason. For this sample the table gives roughly 100,000 clones, of which around nine tenths were detected only once. More than 0.85% of the sample lies in the top ten. A note on this clone: Its recognized antigen is unknown. Base qualities are not at hand, and no much larger clone is one base apart.

The CDR3 measures 14 amino acids from cysteine to phenylalanine. The retained sequence is limited to the CDR3, 42 bases, with the frame set at the first base. Trimming at the junction amounts to 6 bases on V and 7 bases on J, and the germline ends lie 16 bases apart. Taken from the germline V gene, the CDR1 and CDR2 loops are MDHEN and SYDVKM. Recombination linked TRBV28 to TRBJ1-5; the D gene is perhaps TRBD1, on 6 matching bases. This specimen was peripheral blood, taken after pregnancy. This sequence was found in a female donor with multiple sclerosis, enrolled in a pregnancy study. CDR3 region: CASRPQGRGQPQHF. The DNA sequence is TGTGCCAGCAGGCCTCAGGGGCGAGGACAGCCCCAGCATTTT.